Listed here are 8 T cell receptor beta chains from one sample, sequenced in a study of shared clonotypes between healthy human individuals. Method: immunoSEQ multiplex PCR; TCRdb's copy keeps in-frame clones and lacks some. The data contain millions of clones, roughly 94% of them seen just once; the ten biggest clones take up 1% to 1.3%. CD8 cells regarded as naive lacked CD45RO, were positively chosen for CCR7, and omitted terminally differentiated effector memory CD45RA+ cells. Sequencing input: naive CD8+ T cells sorted from blood. The source is a man between 18 and 35 years old in good health.

The chain couples TRBV9 to TRBJ2-7; 9 bases agree with TRBD1. Germline CDR1 and CDR2: SGDLS and YYNGEE. J lost 5 bases, V lost 1 base, and 7 bases had no gene match. The CDR3 is made up of 15 amino acids. The CDR3 reads CASSVNRDRDDEQYF. CDR3 nucleotides: TGTGCCAGCAGCGTAAACCGGGACAGGGACGACGAGCAGTACTTC.

The V call is TRBV27, the J call TRBJ2-1, with 11 bases aligning to TRBD2. The CDR3 is made up of 19 amino acids. From germline, CDR1 is MNHEY and CDR2 SMNVEV (reference sequence). J lost 8 bases, V lost 4 bases, and 19 bases had no gene match. This CDR3 reads CASSSRLLVAGGPADEQFF. Here the CDR3 DNA reads TGTGCCAGCAGTTCTCGATTATTGGTAGCGGGAGGGCCTGCCGATGAGCAGTTCTTC.

The rearrangement joins TRBV9 to TRBJ2-7; D gene uncertain. The V and J ends lost 0 bases and 0 bases respectively, with 7 bases between them. From germline, CDR1 is SGDLS and CDR2 YYNGEE. The CDR3 length is 14 residues. DNA for the CDR3: TGTGCCAGCAGCGTAGGATATAACTCCTACGAGCAGTACTTC. It translates to CASSVGYNSYEQYF.

Note on this clone: Other DNA sequences from this sample encode an identical CDR3 as well. The chain is built from TRBV7-9 and TRBJ2-7; 9 nucleotides agree with TRBD1. There are 15 residues in the CDR3. Germline V gene data show CDR1 as SEHNR and CDR2 as FQNEAQ (reference sequence). Trimming at V came to 1 base and at J to 4 bases, leaving 5 bases not matched to a gene. The CDR3 loop is CASSLGGTGFYEQYF. As DNA, the CDR3 is TGTGCCAGCAGCTTAGGAGGGACAGGGTTTTACGAGCAGTACTTC.

The chain couples TRBV2 to TRBJ1-4, with TRBD1 identical over 7 bases. Germline-derived CDR1 and CDR2 are SNHLY and FYNNEI. The V gene end was trimmed by 6 bases and the J gene end by 4 bases; junction bases not matched to a gene: 5. This CDR3 comprises 14 residues. The CDR3 DNA follows: TGTGCCAGCAGCCAACAGGGGATTAATGAAAAACTGTTTTTT. This encodes CASSQQGINEKLFF.

This clone was found once. This sample includes further DNA sequences coding for the same CDR3. V is TRBV4-1 and J is TRBJ1-2; no firm D call. Germline assignment: CDR1 MGHRA and CDR2 YSYEKL. The CDR3 extends over 13 amino acids. Trimming stripped 0 bases from V and 6 bases from J, with 8 bases between. DNA for the CDR3: TGCGCCAGCAGCCAAGAGGGTCGGGATGGCTACACCTTC. Protein: CASSQEGRDGYTF.

The V call is TRBV19, the J call TRBJ1-5; D is perhaps TRBD1 (5 bases). CDR1 and CDR2 from the germline V gene are LNHDA and SQIVND (reference sequence). Trimming removed 2 bases at V and 7 bases at J, with 12 bases between. The CDR3 runs 14 residues. CDR3 residues: CASSIWDDGQPQHF. The CDR3, as DNA: TGTGCCAGTAGTATATGGGACGACGGCCAGCCCCAGCATTTT.

The chain couples TRBV30 to TRBJ2-1, with D possibly being TRBD2 (5 bases). Germline V gives CDR1 GTSNPN, CDR2 SVGIG (reference sequence). The CDR3 has 15 amino acids. Trimming took 0 bases from V and 7 from J, leaving 16 bases between them. CDR3 nucleotide sequence: TGTGCCTGGAGTGTACTCGGACTCCCTCAAAATGAGCAGTTCTTC. Translation gives CAWSVLGLPQNEQFF.